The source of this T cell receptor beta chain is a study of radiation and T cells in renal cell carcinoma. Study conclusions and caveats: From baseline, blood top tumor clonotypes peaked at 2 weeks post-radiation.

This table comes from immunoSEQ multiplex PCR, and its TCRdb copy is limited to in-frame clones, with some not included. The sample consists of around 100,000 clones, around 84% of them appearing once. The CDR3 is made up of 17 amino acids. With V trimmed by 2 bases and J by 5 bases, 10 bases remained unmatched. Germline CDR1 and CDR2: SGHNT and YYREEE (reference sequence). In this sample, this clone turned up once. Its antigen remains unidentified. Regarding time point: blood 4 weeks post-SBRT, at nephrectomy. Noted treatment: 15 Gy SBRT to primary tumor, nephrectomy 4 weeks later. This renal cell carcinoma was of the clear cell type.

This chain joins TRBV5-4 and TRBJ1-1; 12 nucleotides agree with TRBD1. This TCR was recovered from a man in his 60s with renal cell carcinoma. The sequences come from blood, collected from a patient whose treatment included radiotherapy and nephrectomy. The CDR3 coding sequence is TGTGCCAGCAGCTTATGGGGACAGGGGGCCGGCGGGACTGAAGCTTTCTTT. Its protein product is CASSLWGQGAGGTEAFF.